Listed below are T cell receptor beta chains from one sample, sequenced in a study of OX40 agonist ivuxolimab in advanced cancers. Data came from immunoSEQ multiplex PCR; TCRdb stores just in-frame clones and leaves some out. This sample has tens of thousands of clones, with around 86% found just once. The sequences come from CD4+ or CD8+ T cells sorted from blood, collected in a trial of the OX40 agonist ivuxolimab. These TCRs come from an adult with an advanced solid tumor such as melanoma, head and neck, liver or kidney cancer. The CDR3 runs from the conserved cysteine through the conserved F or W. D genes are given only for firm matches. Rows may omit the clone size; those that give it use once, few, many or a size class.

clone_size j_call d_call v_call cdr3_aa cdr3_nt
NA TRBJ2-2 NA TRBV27 CASSLLTGELFF TGTGCCAGCAGTTTGTTAACCGGGGAGCTGTTTTTT
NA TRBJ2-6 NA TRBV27 CAVREPVGANVLTF TGTGCCGTCAGGGAGCCCGTGGGGGCCAACGTCCTGACTTTC
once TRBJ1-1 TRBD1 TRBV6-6 CASSPGGLTEAFF TGTGCCAGCAGCCCAGGGGGTTTGACTGAAGCTTTCTTT
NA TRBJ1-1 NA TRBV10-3 CAISQGTLLEAFF TGTGCCATCAGCCAAGGGACACTTCTTGAAGCTTTCTTT
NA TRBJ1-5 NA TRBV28 CASSLRGWNQPQHF TGTGCCAGCAGTTTAAGGGGTTGGAATCAGCCCCAGCATTTT
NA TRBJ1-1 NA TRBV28 CASSSSTGRVNTEAFF TGTGCCAGCAGTTCCTCGACGGGAAGGGTGAACACTGAAGCTTTCTTT
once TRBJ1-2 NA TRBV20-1 CSAPEDGYTF TGCAGTGCCCCAGAGGATGGCTACACCTTC
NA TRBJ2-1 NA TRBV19 CASKDRPVSYNEQFF TGTGCCAGTAAGGACCGACCGGTCTCCTACAATGAGCAGTTCTTC
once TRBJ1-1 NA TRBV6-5 CASSYGQMNTEAFF TGTGCCAGCAGTTACGGGCAGATGAACACTGAAGCTTTCTTT
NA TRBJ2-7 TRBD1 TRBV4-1 CASTAGTGVDEQYF TGCGCCAGCACCGCCGGGACAGGGGTCGACGAGCAGTACTTC
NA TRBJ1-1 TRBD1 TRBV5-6 CASSLAPTGVTEAFF TGTGCCAGCAGCTTGGCCCCGACAGGGGTCACTGAAGCTTTCTTT
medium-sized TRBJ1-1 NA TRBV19 CASTLGGNTEAFF TGTGCCAGTACTTTAGGGGGGAACACTGAAGCTTTCTTT
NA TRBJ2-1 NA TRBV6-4 CASSPTTEWREQFF TGTGCCAGCAGTCCAACCACGGAGTGGAGGGAGCAGTTCTTC
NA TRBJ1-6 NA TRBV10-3 CAISESEGRNSPLHF TGTGCCATCAGTGAGTCGGAGGGACGGAATTCACCCCTCCACTTT
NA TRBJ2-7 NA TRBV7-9 CASSVGPYEQYF TGTGCCAGCAGCGTAGGGCCCTACGAGCAGTACTTC
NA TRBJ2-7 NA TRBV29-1 CSGVGIGSYEQYF TGCAGCGGGGTGGGTATCGGCTCCTACGAGCAGTACTTC
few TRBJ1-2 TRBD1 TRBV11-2 CASSKRTGEDYGYTF TGTGCCAGCAGTAAGAGGACAGGGGAGGATTATGGCTACACCTTC
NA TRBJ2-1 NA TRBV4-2 CASSQVGEQFF TGTGCCAGCAGCCAAGTTGGTGAGCAGTTCTTC
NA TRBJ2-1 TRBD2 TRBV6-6 CASSDGTSGGEQFF TGTGCCAGCAGCGACGGGACTAGCGGGGGGGAGCAGTTCTTC
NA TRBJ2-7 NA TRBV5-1 CASSLGGDRVYEQYF TGCGCCAGCAGCTTGGGGGGGGACCGAGTCTACGAGCAGTACTTC
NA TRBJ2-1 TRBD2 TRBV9 CASSARTSGGRREQFF TGTGCCAGCAGCGCTCGGACTAGCGGGGGCCGGAGGGAGCAGTTCTTC
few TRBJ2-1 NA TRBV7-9 CASSPRQENHGDEQFF TGTGCCAGCTCCCCACGCCAGGAGAATCACGGGGATGAGCAGTTCTTC
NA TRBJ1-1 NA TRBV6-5 CASSYSPNGNTEAFF TGTGCCAGCAGTTACTCGCCAAATGGGAACACTGAAGCTTTCTTT
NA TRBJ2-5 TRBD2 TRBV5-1 CASSFRTSGGQETQYF TGCGCCAGCAGCTTCCGGACTAGCGGGGGGCAAGAGACCCAGTACTTC
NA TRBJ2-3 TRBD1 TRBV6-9 CASSTGQGTDTQYF TGTGCCAGCAGTACCGGACAGGGAACAGATACGCAGTATTTT
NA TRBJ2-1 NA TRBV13 CASSPFSGYNEQFF TGTGCCAGCAGCCCATTTAGCGGCTACAATGAGCAGTTCTTC
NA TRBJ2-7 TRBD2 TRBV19 CASTPGSSGAYYEQYF TGTGCCAGTACCCCGGGTAGTAGCGGGGCGTACTACGAGCAGTACTTC
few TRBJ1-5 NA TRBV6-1 CASSETPASPQHF TGTGCCAGCAGTGAAACCCCTGCCTCGCCCCAGCATTTT
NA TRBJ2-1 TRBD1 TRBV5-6 CASSRVGGEDEQFF TGTGCCAGCAGCCGAGTAGGGGGCGAGGATGAGCAGTTCTTC
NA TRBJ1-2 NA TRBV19 CASSIGSAVYGYTF TGTGCCAGTAGTATAGGATCCGCCGTCTATGGCTACACCTTC
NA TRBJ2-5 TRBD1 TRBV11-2 CASSLATGGPETQYF TGTGCCAGCAGCTTAGCGACAGGGGGCCCAGAGACCCAGTACTTC
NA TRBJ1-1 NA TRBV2 CALEAVAEAFF TGTGCTCTCGAGGCGGTGGCTGAAGCTTTCTTT
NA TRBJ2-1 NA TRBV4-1 CASSQAKNGVNEQFF TGCGCCAGCAGCCAGGCCAAAAATGGGGTAAATGAGCAGTTCTTC
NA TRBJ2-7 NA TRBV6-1 CASSEGRGPSYEQYF TGTGCCAGCAGTGAAGGCCGGGGACCCTCCTACGAGCAGTACTTC
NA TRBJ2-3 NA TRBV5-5 CASSLALDTQYF TGTGCCAGCAGCTTGGCCTTGGATACGCAGTATTTT
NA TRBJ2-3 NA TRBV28 CASCRGALTDTQYF TGTGCCAGTTGCAGGGGGGCCCTCACAGATACGCAGTATTTT
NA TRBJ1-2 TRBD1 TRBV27 CASRPTGGPYGYTF TGTGCCAGCAGACCAACAGGGGGGCCCTATGGCTACACCTTC
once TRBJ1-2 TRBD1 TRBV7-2 CASSWDSTSGYTF TGTGCCAGCAGCTGGGACAGTACTTCTGGCTACACCTTC
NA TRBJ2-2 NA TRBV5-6 CASSRDWRGELFF TGTGCCAGCAGCAGGGACTGGAGGGGGGAGCTGTTTTTT
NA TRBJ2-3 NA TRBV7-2 CASSLGYGSEVADTQYF TGTGCCAGCAGCTTAGGTTACGGGTCGGAGGTGGCAGATACGCAGTATTTT
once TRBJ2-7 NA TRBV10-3 CAISEGTPYEQYF TGTGCCATCAGTGAGGGGACTCCCTACGAGCAGTACTTC
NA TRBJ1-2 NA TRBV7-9 CASSLVGTPYGYTF TGTGCCAGCAGCTTAGTCGGGACCCCCTATGGCTACACCTTC
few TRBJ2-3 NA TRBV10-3 CAAGGGEVADTQYF TGTGCCGCAGGAGGGGGCGAGGTCGCAGATACGCAGTATTTT
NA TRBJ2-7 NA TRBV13 CASSLDIYEQYF TGTGCCAGCAGTCTAGACATCTACGAGCAGTACTTC
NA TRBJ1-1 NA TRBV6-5 CASRSTGPATEAFF TGTGCCAGCAGATCGACAGGTCCGGCTACTGAAGCTTTCTTT
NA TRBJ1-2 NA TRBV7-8 CASSLGVGVYGYTF TGTGCCAGCAGCTTAGGAGTGGGAGTCTATGGCTACACCTTC
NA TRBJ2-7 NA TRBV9 CASSLFGGGSYEQYF TGTGCCAGCAGCCTCTTTGGGGGAGGCTCCTACGAGCAGTACTTC
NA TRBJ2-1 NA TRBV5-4 CASSLPDRHNEQFF TGTGCCAGCAGCCTCCCGGACAGACACAATGAGCAGTTCTTC
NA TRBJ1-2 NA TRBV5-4 CASSFRGLAYGYTF TGTGCCAGCAGCTTTCGGGGGCTGGCCTATGGCTACACCTTC
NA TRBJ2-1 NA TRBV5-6 CASSPDAALYNEQFF TGTGCCAGCAGCCCGGATGCGGCACTATACAATGAGCAGTTCTTC
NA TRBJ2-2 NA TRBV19 CASSILNTGELFF TGTGCCAGTAGTATCCTGAACACCGGGGAGCTGTTTTTT
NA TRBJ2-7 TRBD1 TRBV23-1 CASPNRDSQYEQYF TGCGCCAGCCCCAACCGGGACAGTCAGTACGAGCAGTACTTC
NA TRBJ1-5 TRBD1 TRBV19 CASIAGTGWHQPQHF TGTGCCAGTATAGCGGGGACAGGGTGGCATCAGCCCCAGCATTTT
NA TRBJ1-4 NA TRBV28 CASSYPLYRVTNEKLFF TGTGCCAGCAGTTACCCCCTTTACAGGGTAACTAATGAAAAACTGTTTTTT
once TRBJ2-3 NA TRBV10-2 CASIDLRDGTDTQYF TGCGCCAGCATTGATTTGCGGGATGGCACAGATACGCAGTATTTT
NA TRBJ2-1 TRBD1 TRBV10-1 CASGGQHNEQFF TGCGCCAGCGGGGGACAGCACAATGAGCAGTTCTTC